Presented here are 22 T cell receptor beta chains from one specimen sequenced in a study of molecular identifiers for immune sequencing clone quantification. TCRdb reprocessed the PCR reads with MiXCR, giving one entry per CDR3 protein. The sample carries about 640,000 distinct CDR3 sequences, around 20% recorded once. The sequenced sample was naive CD8+ T cells from blood, with Jurkat cell RNA spiked in. The subset here: FACS-sorted CD8+CD4-CCR7+CD45RA+ naive T cells. These receptors were collected from a human donor in good health. Some libraries in this study had Jurkat cell RNA spiked in.

Of note for this clonotype: With a much larger clone just one base away, this may be a read error. The V call is TRBV6-1, the J call TRBJ2-1; 9 bases are a match to TRBD2. V lost 7 bases, J lost 8 bases, and 21 bases stayed unmatched. The germline CDR1 and CDR2 sequences are MNHNS and SASEGT. The CDR3 runs to 18 residues. This CDR3 is CASIQSPWGGGAMDEQFF. CDR3 DNA: TGTGCCAGCATCCAGTCCCCGTGGGGCGGGGGGGCTATGGATGAGCAGTTCTTC.

This clonotype was seen many times. The chain has TRBV4-1 and TRBJ2-3, with 8 bases that match TRBD1. Germline V CDR1 and CDR2: MGHRA, YSYEKL. There are 15 residues in the CDR3. The trim removed 1 base at V and 2 bases at J, leaving 2 bases unmatched. This CDR3 is CASSQGQGYTDTQYF. The CDR3 nucleotides read TGCGCCAGCAGCCAAGGACAGGGGTACACAGATACGCAGTATTTT.

This clonotype appeared many times. The chain uses TRBV7-9 and TRBJ1-1, with 10 bases lining up with TRBD1. The CDR3 covers 14 residues. Germline CDR1 and CDR2: SEHNR and FQNEAQ (reference sequence). V was pared by 4 bases and J by 3 bases, with 2 bases of the junction left unmatched. As DNA, the CDR3 is TGTGCCAGCAGCTGGGGGACAGGGGACACTGAAGCTTTCTTT. This translates into CASSWGTGDTEAFF. Drawing the rest from reference TRBV7-9 and TRBJ1-1, the complete variable domain is DTGVSQNPRHKITKRGQNVTFRCDPISEHNRLYWYRQTLGQGPEFLTYFQNEAQLEKSRLLSDRFSAERPKGSFSTLEIQRTEQGDSAMYLCASSWGTGDTEAFFGQGTRLTVV.

This clonotype has a count of ten or more. The chain's CDR3 is CASSLGVQYTEAFF. In DNA, the CDR3 is TGTGCCAGCAGCTTAGGAGTACAGTACACTGAAGCTTTCTTT. The chain uses TRBV7-9 and TRBJ1-1; D uncertain. Germline V gives CDR1 SEHNR, CDR2 FQNEAQ (reference sequence). The CDR3 is 14 residues long. V was trimmed by 1 base and J by 3 bases, leaving 9 bases between them.

At least ten counts were recorded for this clonotype. CDR3 loop: CASSPGLAGNSYEQYF. CDR3 nucleotides: TGTGCCAGCAGCCCGGGACTAGCGGGAAACTCCTACGAGCAGTACTTC. This rearrangement joins TRBV11-2 to TRBJ2-7, with 13 nucleotides matching TRBD2. The CDR3 contains 16 residues. Germline V gene data show CDR1 as SGHAT and CDR2 as FQNNGV. V shed 5 bases, J shed 0 bases, and the junction held 4 bases outside the gene matches.

This clonotype has more than one count but fewer than ten. This chain joins TRBV7-2 and TRBJ2-5; 7 bases line up with TRBD2. The V segment lost 1 base and the J segment 0 bases; nucleotides outside the gene matches: 8. Germline lookup yields CDR1 SGHTA and CDR2 FQGNSA. This CDR3 is 17 amino acids long. The chain's CDR3 is CASSLEPAGWNQETQYF. Here the CDR3 DNA reads TGTGCCAGCAGCTTAGAACCAGCGGGGTGGAACCAAGAGACCCAGTACTTC. Drawing the rest from reference TRBV7-2 and TRBJ2-5, the complete variable domain is GAGVSQSPSNKVTEKGKDVELRCDPISGHTALYWYRQSLGQGLEFLIYFQGNSAPDKSGLPSDRFSAERTGGSVSTLTIQRTQQEDSAVYLCASSLEPAGWNQETQYFGPGTRLLVL.

This clonotype came up many times. This sequence joins TRBV4-3 and TRBJ2-7, with TRBD2 matching 7 bases. Germline loops: CDR1 LGHNA, CDR2 YSLEER. V shed 0 bases, J shed 4 bases, and the junction held 6 bases outside the gene matches. The length of the CDR3 is 15 residues. CDR3 nucleotides: TGCGCCAGCAGCCAAGATGGGAGGGGTTCGTACGAGCAGTACTTC. Protein: CASSQDGRGSYEQYF.

In this sample, this clonotype turned up many times. The chain has TRBV12-3 or TRBV12-4 and TRBJ2-3; TRBD2 aligns across 7 bases. V gave up 1 base and J gave up 3 bases; unmatched junction bases: 1. CDR3 length: 14 amino acids. The CDR3 DNA sequence: TGTGCCAGCAGTTTAGGCGGGAGTACAGATACGCAGTATTTT. This sequence encodes CASSLGGSTDTQYF.

This clonotype has a count of ten or more. This chain links TRBV7-9 with TRBJ2-7; 7 bases fit TRBD1. Germline V gene lookup returns CDR1 SEHNR and CDR2 FQNEAQ (reference sequence). The CDR3 sequence is 14 residues long. V dropped 8 bases and J dropped 4; count of bases not matched to a gene: 11. The CDR3 bases are TGTGCCAGCGCACTTACCGGGACAGAGTACGAGCAGTACTTC. Protein product: CASALTGTEYEQYF.

Points on this clonotype: Possible read error: a much larger clone is one base away. V is TRBV5-3 and J is TRBJ2-3, with D unclear. TRBV5-3 is reported as an ORF; its role is uncertain. V was clipped by 10 bases and J by 4 bases, with 22 bases between them. The CDR3 has 15 amino acids. The CDR3 loop reads CALRRSRSSADTQYF. CDR3 DNA: TGTGCCCTCCGCCGGTCGCGGTCCAGCGCAGATACGCAGTATTTT.

This clonotype was seen many times. The genes are TRBV5-1 and TRBJ2-7; D remains unclear. V was cut by 0 bases and J by 0 bases, with 10 bases left in between. Germline V gene data show CDR1 as SGHRS and CDR2 as YFSETQ. CDR3 size: 15 residues. The CDR3 DNA is TGCGCCAGCAGCTTGGTTGCGGTGGACTCCTACGAGCAGTACTTC. Translation: CASSLVAVDSYEQYF.

Worth noting for this clonotype: A clone one base away is much larger, so this may be a read error. The rearrangement links TRBV29-1 to TRBJ1-4, with D maybe TRBD1 (5 bases). There are 17 residues in the CDR3. Germline values: CDR1 SQVTM, CDR2 ANQGSEA. The V gene lost 5 bases and the J gene lost 4 bases, with 23 bases spanning the gap. CDR3 sequence reads: CSVRTRGADQGNEKLFF. The CDR3 bases are TGCAGCGTTCGGACAAGGGGCGCGGATCAGGGTAATGAAAAACTGTTTTTT.

The chain has TRBV29-1 and TRBJ2-1, with 9 bases that match TRBD2. V was clipped by 3 bases and J by 9 bases; unmatched bases: 15. The CDR3 has 16 amino acids. Germline assignment: CDR1 SQVTM and CDR2 ANQGSEA. The CDR3, as DNA: TGCAGCGTTGACCCCCCTAGCGGGATGGAACAGGGTGAGCAGTTCTTC. Protein sequence: CSVDPPSGMEQGEQFF.

The rearrangement joins TRBV11-3 to TRBJ2-1; D possibly uses TRBD1 or TRBD2 (5 bases each). V lost 1 base and J 7 bases, leaving 17 bases between the germline ends. CDR3 size: 16 residues. Germline CDR1 is SGHNT and CDR2 is YENEEA. CDR3 in DNA: TGTGCCAGCAGCTTAGCCGGGGCAGGGATTGTTAATGAGCAGTTCTTC. This gives the protein CASSLAGAGIVNEQFF.

This clonotype appeared many times. V and J are TRBV28 and TRBJ1-5; 7 nucleotides line up with TRBD1. Germline CDR1 MDHEN, CDR2 SYDVKM. V shed 1 base and J 7 bases; nucleotides not matched to a gene: 4. There are 14 residues in the CDR3. The CDR3 sequence is CASSLLGGLQPQHF. CDR3 sequence (DNA): TGTGCCAGCAGTTTATTAGGGGGCTTGCAGCCCCAGCATTTT. The complete variable domain, with remaining parts taken from reference TRBV28 and TRBJ1-5, reads DVKVTQSSRYLVKRTGEKVFLECVQDMDHENMFWYRQDPGLGLRLIYFSYDVKMKEKGDIPEGYSVSREKKERFSLILESASTNQTSMYLCASSLLGGLQPQHFGDGTRLSIL.

This clonotype appeared many times. This chain joins TRBV11-2 and TRBJ2-3; D is ambiguous. V was trimmed by 5 bases and J by 5 bases, leaving 11 bases between them. CDR1 is SGHAT, CDR2 FQNNGV, per germline. The CDR3 has 13 residues. The CDR3 DNA follows: TGTGCCAGCAGCCCCAGTAGAATAGATACGCAGTATTTT. This translates into CASSPSRIDTQYF.

This clonotype has only a few counts. The chain couples TRBV20-1 to TRBJ2-7; D gene ambiguous. Trimming shortened V by 0 bases and J by 4 bases, and 7 bases separated the two germline ends. The CDR3 is 12 residues long. Germline CDR1 is DFQATT and CDR2 is SNEGSKA (reference sequence). The CDR3 DNA reads TGCAGTGCTAGAGATGCCCTTTACGAGCAGTACTTC. The encoded protein is CSARDALYEQYF.

A word on this clonotype: A clone one base away is much larger, so this may be a read error. A read error is likely, as this CDR3 ends without the conserved phenylalanine or tryptophan. The DNA is left out, because the CDR3 cannot be placed on it with certainty; the CDR3 is given as TCRdb lists it. The chain employs TRBV5-3 and TRBJ2-3; TRBD2 is the table's D call and was not checked against the DNA. TRBV5-3 is identified as an open reading frame with a role that is uncertain. The CDR3 contains 14 residues when both ends are counted. The CDR3 reads CASSLDSLGLKGDS.

On this clonotype itself: A much bigger clone sits one base away, suggesting this may be a read error. The chain employs TRBV5-1 and TRBJ1-1; D is unclear. Per the germline V gene, CDR1 is SGHRS and CDR2 is YFSETQ. Trimming removed 5 bases from V and 2 bases from J, with 10 bases in between. The CDR3 contains 13 residues. CDR3 nucleotides: TGCGCCAGCAGGACTGGGTCAAACACTGAAGCTTTCTTT. It encodes CASRTGSNTEAFF. The whole variable domain, remainder taken from reference TRBV5-1 and TRBJ1-1, is KAGVTQTPRYLIKTRGQQVTLSCSPISGHRSVSWYQQTPGQGLQFLFEYFSETQRNKGNFPGRFSGRQFSNSRSEMNVSTLELGDSALYLCASRTGSNTEAFFGQGTRLTVV.

There are many counts of this clonotype. The chain joins TRBV7-9 to TRBJ1-1; D not resolved. The germline CDR1 and CDR2 sequences are SEHNR and FQNEAQ (reference sequence). Trimming removed 0 bases at V and 8 bases at J, with 7 bases between. CDR3 size: 12 residues. The chain's CDR3 is CASSLATQEAFF. The DNA for the CDR3 is TGTGCCAGCAGCTTAGCTACCCAAGAAGCTTTCTTT.

This clonotype was recorded at least ten times. V gene TRBV7-9 combines with J gene TRBJ1-4; D unresolved. In germline, CDR1 is SEHNR, CDR2 FQNEAQ (reference sequence). Between the trimmed V and J ends, which lost 4 bases and 5 bases, there was a span of 8 bases. This CDR3 is 13 amino acids long. The CDR3 DNA reads as TGTGCCAGCAGCTCCGTTTTAAATGAAAAACTGTTTTTT. It yields the protein CASSSVLNEKLFF.

The chain couples TRBV12-3 or TRBV12-4 to TRBJ2-1, with D unclear. This CDR3 has 13 amino acids. Trimming took 3 bases from V and 9 from J, leaving 12 bases between them. The CDR3 DNA follows: TGTGCCAGCAGTTTGAGTCGACCCCGTGAGCAGTTCTTC. Translation gives CASSLSRPREQFF.